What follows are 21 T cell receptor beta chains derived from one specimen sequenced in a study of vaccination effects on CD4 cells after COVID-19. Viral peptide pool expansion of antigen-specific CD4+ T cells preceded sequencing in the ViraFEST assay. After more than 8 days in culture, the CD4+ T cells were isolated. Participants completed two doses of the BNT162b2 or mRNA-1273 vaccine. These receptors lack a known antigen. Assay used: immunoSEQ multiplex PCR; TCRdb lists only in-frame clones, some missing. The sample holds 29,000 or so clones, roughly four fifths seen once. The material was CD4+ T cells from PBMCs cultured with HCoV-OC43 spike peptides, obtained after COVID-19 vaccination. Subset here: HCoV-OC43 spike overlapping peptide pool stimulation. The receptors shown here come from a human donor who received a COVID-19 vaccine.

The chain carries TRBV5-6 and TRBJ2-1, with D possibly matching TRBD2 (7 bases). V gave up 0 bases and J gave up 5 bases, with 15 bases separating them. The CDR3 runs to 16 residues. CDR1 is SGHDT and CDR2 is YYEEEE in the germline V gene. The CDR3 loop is CASSLEAGALHNEQFF. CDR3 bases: TGTGCCAGCAGCTTGGAGGCGGGGGCACTCCACAATGAGCAGTTCTTC.

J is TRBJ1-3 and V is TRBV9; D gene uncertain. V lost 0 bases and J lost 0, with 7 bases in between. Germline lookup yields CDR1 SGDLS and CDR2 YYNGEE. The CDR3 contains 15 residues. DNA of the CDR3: TGTGCCAGCAGCGTAGGGACGATCTCTGGAAACACCATATATTTT. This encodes CASSVGTISGNTIYF.

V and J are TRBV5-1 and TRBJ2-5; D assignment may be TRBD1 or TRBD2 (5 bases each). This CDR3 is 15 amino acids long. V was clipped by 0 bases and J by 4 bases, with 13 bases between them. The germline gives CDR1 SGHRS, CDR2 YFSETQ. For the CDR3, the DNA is TGCGCCAGCAGCTTGGATTCAGGGACCGGAGAGACCCAGTACTTC. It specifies CASSLDSGTGETQYF.

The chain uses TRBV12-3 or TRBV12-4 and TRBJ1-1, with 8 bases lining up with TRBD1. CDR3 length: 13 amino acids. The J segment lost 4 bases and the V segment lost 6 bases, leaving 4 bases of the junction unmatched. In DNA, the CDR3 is TGTGCCAGCAGACGGACAGGGAGCACTGAAGCTTTCTTT. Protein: CASRRTGSTEAFF.

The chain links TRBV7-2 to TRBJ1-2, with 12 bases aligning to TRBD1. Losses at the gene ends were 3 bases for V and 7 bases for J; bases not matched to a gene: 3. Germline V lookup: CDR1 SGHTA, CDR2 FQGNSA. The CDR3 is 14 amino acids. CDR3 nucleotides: TGTGCCAGCAGCTTCGGGACAGGGGGCAGTGGCTACACCTTC. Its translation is CASSFGTGGSGYTF. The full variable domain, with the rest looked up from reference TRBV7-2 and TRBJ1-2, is GAGVSQSPSNKVTEKGKDVELRCDPISGHTALYWYRQSLGQGLEFLIYFQGNSAPDKSGLPSDRFSAERTGGSVSTLTIQRTQQEDSAVYLCASSFGTGGSGYTFGSGTRLTVV.

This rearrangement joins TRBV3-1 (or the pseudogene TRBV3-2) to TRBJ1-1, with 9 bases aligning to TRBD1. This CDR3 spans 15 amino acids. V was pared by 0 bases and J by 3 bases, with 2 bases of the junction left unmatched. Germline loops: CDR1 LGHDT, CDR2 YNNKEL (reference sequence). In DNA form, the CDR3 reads TGTGCCAGCAGCCAAGAAAGGACAGGGGACACTGAAGCTTTCTTT. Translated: CASSQERTGDTEAFF.

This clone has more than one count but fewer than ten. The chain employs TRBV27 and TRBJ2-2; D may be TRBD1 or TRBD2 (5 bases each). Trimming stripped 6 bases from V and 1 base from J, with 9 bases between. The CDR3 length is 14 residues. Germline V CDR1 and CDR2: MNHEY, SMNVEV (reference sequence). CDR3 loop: CASSGTGNTGELFF. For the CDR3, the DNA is TGTGCCAGCAGCGGGACGGGGAACACCGGGGAGCTGTTTTTT.

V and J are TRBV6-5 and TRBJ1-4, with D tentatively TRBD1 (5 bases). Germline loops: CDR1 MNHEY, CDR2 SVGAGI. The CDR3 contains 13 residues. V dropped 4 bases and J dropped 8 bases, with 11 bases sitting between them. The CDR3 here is CASSLTRQEKLFF. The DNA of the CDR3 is TGTGCCAGCAGTTTAACCCGACAGGAAAAACTGTTTTTT.

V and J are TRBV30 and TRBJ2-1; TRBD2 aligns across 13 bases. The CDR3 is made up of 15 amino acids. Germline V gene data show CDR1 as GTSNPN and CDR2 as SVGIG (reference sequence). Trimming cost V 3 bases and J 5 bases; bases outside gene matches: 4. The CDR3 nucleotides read TGTGCCTGGAGACTAGCGGGGGGGCCTGACAATGAGCAGTTCTTC. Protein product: CAWRLAGGPDNEQFF. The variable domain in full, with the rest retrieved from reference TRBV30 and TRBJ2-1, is SQTIHQWPATLVQPVGSPLSLECTVEGTSNPNLYWYRQAAGRGLQLLFYSVGIGQISSEVPQNLSASRPQDRQFILSSKKLLLSDSGFYLCAWRLAGGPDNEQFFGPGTRLTVL.

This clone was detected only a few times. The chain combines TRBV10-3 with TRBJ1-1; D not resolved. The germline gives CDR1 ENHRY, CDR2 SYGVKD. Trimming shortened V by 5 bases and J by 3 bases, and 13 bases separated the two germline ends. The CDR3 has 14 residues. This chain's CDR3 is CAISREGGDTEAFF. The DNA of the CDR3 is TGTGCCATCAGTAGGGAGGGAGGTGACACTGAAGCTTTCTTT.

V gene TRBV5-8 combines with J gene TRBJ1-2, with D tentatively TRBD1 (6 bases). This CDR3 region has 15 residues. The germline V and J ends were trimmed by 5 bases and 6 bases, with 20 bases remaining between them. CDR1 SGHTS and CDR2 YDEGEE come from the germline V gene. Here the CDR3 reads CASRAVRGRLDGYTF. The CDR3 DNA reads TGTGCCAGCAGGGCCGTGCGGGGGCGGTTAGATGGCTACACCTTC.

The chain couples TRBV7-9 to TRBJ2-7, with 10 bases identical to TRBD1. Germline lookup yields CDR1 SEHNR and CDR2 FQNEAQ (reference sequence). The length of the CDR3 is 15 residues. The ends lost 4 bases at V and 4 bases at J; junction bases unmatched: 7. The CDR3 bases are TGTGCCAGCAGCTCGTGGACAGGGGGGGAATACGAGCAGTACTTC. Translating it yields CASSSWTGGEYEQYF.

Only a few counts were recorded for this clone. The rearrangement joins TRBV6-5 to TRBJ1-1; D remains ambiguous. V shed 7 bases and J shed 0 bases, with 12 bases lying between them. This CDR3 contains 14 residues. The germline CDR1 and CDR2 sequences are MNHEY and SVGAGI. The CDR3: CASTLGVVNTEAFF. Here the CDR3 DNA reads TGTGCCAGCACCCTAGGAGTGGTGAACACTGAAGCTTTCTTT.

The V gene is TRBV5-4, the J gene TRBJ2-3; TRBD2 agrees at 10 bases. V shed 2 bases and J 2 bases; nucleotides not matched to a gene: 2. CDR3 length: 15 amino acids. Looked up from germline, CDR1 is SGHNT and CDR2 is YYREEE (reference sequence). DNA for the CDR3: TGTGCCAGCAGCTTACTAGCGGGACCCACAGATACGCAGTATTTT. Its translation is CASSLLAGPTDTQYF.

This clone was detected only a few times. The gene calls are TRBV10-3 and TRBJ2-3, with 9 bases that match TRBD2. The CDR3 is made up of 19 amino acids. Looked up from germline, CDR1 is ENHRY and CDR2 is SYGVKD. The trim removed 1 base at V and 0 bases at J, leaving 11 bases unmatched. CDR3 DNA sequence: TGTGCCATCAGTGAGTTAATCAGGTCTAGCGGGGCTAGCACAGATACGCAGTATTTT. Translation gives CAISELIRSSGASTDTQYF.

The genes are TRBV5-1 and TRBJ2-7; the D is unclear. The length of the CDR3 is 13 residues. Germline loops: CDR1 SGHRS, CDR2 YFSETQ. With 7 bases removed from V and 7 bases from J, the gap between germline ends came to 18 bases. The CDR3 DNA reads TGCGCCAGCCAAGATTTTGTGGGATCGGAGCAGTACTTC. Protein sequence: CASQDFVGSEQYF. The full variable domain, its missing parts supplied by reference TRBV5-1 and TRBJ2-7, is KAGVTQTPRYLIKTRGQQVTLSCSPISGHRSVSWYQQTPGQGLQFLFEYFSETQRNKGNFPGRFSGRQFSNSRSEMNVSTLELGDSALYLCASQDFVGSEQYFGPGTRLTVT.

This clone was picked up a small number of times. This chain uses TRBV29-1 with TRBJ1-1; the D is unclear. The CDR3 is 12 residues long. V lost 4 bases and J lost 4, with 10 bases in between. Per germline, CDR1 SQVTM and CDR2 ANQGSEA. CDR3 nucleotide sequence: TGCAGCGTTGGGGAGGGTTTCACTGAAGCTTTCTTT. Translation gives CSVGEGFTEAFF.

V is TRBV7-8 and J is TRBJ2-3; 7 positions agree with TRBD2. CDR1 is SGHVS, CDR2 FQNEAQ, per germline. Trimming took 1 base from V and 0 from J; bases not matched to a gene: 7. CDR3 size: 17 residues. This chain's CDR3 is CASSLGGGITSTDTQYF. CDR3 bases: TGTGCCAGCAGCTTAGGGGGGGGTATAACTAGCACAGATACGCAGTATTTT.

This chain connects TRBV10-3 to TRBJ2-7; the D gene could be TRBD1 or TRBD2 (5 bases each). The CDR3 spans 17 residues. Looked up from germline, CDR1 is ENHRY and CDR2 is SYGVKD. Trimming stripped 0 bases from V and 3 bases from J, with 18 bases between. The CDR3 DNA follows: TGTGCCATCAGTGAGTCGCCTCCTTCCGGGACCCTCTACGAGCAGTACTTC. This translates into CAISESPPSGTLYEQYF.

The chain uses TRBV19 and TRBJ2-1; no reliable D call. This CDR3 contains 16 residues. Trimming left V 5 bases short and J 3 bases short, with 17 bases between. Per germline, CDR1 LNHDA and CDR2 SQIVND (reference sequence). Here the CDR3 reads CASSRLSNADYNEQFF. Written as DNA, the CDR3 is TGTGCCAGTAGTCGCCTTAGTAACGCGGACTACAATGAGCAGTTCTTC.

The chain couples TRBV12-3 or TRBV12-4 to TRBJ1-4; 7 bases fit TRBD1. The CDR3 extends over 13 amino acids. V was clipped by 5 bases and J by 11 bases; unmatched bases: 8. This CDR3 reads CASSDRERRKLFF. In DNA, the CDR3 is TGTGCCAGCAGTGACAGGGAAAGGAGGAAACTGTTTTTT.